This T cell receptor (beta chain) comes out of a study of shared clonotypes between healthy human individuals. In the study overall: Donors, aged 18 to 49, were a couple of women and three men.

Repertoires were generated with immunoSEQ multiplex PCR, while TCRdb's copy carries only in-frame clones and drops some. The data contain some 2.3 million clones, approximately 95% of them singletons. The CDR3 contains 14 residues. Looked up from germline, CDR1 is SGDLS and CDR2 is YYNGEE. The V segment lost 4 bases and the J segment 5 bases; nucleotides outside the gene matches: 6. The sample taken for sequencing was naive CD4+ T cells from PBMCs. Subset specified: CD45RA+ positively selected. This chain connects TRBV9 to TRBJ1-2, with 9 bases matching TRBD1. The receptor's source is a man younger than 35 in good health. Some clones in this sample may be carry-over from other donors' samples. The CDR3 is CASSTRTGDYGYTF. CDR3 DNA: TGTGCCAGCAGCACAAGGACAGGGGATTATGGCTACACCTTC.